This T cell receptor (beta chain) was documented in a study of post-analysis software for immune sequencing data. Study-wide background: The disease courses covered relapsing-remitting, secondary progressive and progressive-relapsing multiple sclerosis. Study-wide findings and caveats: The F measure placed samples prepared in the same batch into strongly shared clusters. For normalized Chao1 diversity, multiple sclerosis patients scored significantly lower than controls did.

Each TCR beta cDNA library carried unique molecular identifiers. Out of roughly 0.95 to 10 million T cells, a few hundred thousand cDNA molecules were generated. TCRdb ran MiXCR on the PCR reads and lists one entry per CDR3 protein. Here the sample spans about 810,000 distinct CDR3 sequences, 53% being singletons. As to this clonotype: Antigen specificity is unknown.

The sample taken for sequencing was blood. This clonotype was obtained from a girl aged 5-17 years with multiple sclerosis.

The CDR3, as DNA: TGTGCCAGCACGGGACGGCTGAACACTGAAGCTTTCTTT. Protein sequence: CASTGRLNTEAFF. The chain couples TRBV2 to TRBJ1-1; perhaps TRBD1 as D (5 bases). The germline V gene has CDR1 SNHLY and CDR2 FYNNEI. This CDR3 spans 13 amino acids. Trimming left V 7 bases short and J 0 bases short, with 9 bases between. Using reference TRBV2 and TRBJ1-1 for the parts outside the CDR3, the full variable domain is EPEVTQTPSHQVTQMGQEVILRCVPISNHLYFYWYRQILGQKVEFLVSFYNNEISEKSEIFDDQFSVERPDGSNFTLKIRSTKLEDSAMYFCASTGRLNTEAFFGQGTRLTVV.